This T cell receptor beta chain was sequenced for a study of T cells in localized non-small cell lung cancer. Study results and limitations: Blood T cell density predicted longer survival; adjacent-lung clonality, shorter. Uninvolved adjacent lung showed the highest T cell clonality, exceeding tumor. In adjacent lung appeared a median about 58 of the top 100 tumor clones.

The repertoire was sequenced with immunoSEQ multiplex PCR; TCRdb's copy has only in-frame clones and lacks some. This table holds just over 70,000 clones, 85% to 90% found once. To note about this clone: No antigen is known for it.

The CDR3 has 14 amino acids. Trimming removed 3 bases from V and 5 bases from J, with 10 bases in between. CDR1 is SGHTA, CDR2 FQGNSA, per germline. The specimen was peripheral blood, collected before any cancer treatment. The sequence came from a male donor at least 60 years old with stage III squamous cell lung carcinoma. The genes are TRBV7-2 and TRBJ2-2; D may be TRBD2 (5 bases). The CDR3 sequence is CASSFNRGTGELFF. CDR3 sequence (DNA): TGTGCCAGCAGCTTTAATCGGGGAACCGGGGAGCTGTTTTTT.